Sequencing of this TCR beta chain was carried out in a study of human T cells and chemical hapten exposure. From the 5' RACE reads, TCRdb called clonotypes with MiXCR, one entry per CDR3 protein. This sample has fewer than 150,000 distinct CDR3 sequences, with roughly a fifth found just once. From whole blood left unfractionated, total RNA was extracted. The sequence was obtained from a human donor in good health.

The CDR3 bases are TGTGCCAGCAGCTACGCTTTAGCGGGAGGTGGCTCTGGGGCCAACGTCCTGACTTTC. Translated, it gives CASSYALAGGGSGANVLTF. The V gene is TRBV9, the J gene TRBJ2-6, with 10 bases fitting TRBD2. Germline CDR1 SGDLS, CDR2 YYNGEE. This CDR3 is built from 19 residues. After removal of 4 bases from V and 0 bases from J, the junction contained 10 bases not matched to a gene.